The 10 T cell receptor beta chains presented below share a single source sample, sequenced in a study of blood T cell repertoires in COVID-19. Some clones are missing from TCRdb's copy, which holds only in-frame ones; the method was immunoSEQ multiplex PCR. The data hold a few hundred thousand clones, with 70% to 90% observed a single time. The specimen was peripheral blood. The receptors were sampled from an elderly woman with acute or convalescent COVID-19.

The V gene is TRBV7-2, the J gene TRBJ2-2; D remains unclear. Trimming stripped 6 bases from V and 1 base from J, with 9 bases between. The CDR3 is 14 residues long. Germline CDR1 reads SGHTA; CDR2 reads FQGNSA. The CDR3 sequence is CASSTIGNTGELFF. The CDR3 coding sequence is TGTGCCAGCAGTACAATTGGGAACACCGGGGAGCTGTTTTTT.

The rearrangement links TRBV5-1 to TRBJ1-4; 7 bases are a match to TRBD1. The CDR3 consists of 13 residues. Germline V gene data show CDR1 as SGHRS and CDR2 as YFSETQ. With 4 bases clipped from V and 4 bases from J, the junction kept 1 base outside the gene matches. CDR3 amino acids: CASSRDSNEKLFF. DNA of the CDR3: TGCGCCAGCAGCCGGGACAGTAATGAAAAACTGTTTTTT. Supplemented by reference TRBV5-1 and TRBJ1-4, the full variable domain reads KAGVTQTPRYLIKTRGQQVTLSCSPISGHRSVSWYQQTPGQGLQFLFEYFSETQRNKGNFPGRFSGRQFSNSRSEMNVSTLELGDSALYLCASSRDSNEKLFFGSGTQLSVL.

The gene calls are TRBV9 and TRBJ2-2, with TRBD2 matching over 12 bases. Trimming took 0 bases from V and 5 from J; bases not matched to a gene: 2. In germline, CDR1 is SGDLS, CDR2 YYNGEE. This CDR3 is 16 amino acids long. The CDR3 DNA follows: TGTGCCAGCAGCGTAGGCCTAGCGGGAGGGACCGGGGAGCTGTTTTTT. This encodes CASSVGLAGGTGELFF.

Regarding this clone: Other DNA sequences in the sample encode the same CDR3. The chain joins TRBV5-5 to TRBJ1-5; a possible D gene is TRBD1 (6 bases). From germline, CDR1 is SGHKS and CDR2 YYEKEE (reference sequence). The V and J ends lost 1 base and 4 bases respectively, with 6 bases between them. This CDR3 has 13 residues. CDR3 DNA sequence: TGTGCCAGCAGCTTGACAGGGAATCAGCCCCAGCATTTT. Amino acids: CASSLTGNQPQHF.

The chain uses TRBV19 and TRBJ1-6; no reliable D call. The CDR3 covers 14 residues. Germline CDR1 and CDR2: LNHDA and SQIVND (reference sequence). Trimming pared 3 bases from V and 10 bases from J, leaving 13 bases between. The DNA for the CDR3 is TGTGCCAGTAGTATCCCGGGTCTTCCATCACCCCTCCACTTT. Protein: CASSIPGLPSPLHF. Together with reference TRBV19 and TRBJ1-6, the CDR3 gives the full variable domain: DGGITQSPKYLFRKEGQNVTLSCEQNLNHDAMYWYRQDPGQGLRLIYYSQIVNDFQKGDIAEGYSVSREKKESFPLTVTSAQKNPTAFYLCASSIPGLPSPLHFGNGTRLTVT.

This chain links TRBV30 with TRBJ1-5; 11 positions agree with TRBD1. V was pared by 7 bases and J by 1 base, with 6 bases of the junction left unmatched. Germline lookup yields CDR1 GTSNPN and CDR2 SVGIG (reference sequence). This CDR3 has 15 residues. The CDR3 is CAYTGQGVSNQPQHF. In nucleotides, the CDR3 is TGTGCCTACACGGGACAGGGGGTCAGCAATCAGCCCCAGCATTTT.

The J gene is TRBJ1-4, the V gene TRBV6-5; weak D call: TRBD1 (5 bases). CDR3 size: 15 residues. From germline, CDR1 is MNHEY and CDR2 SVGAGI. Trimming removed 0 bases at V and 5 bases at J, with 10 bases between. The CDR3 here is CASSYSAGRNEKLFF. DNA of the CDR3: TGTGCCAGCAGTTACTCGGCAGGGCGAAATGAAAAACTGTTTTTT.

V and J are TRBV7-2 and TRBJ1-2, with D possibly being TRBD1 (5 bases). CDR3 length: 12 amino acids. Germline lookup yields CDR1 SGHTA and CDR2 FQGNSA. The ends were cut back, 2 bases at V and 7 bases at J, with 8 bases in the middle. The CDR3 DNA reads TGTGCCAGCAGCTTACAGGGAGGTGGCTACACCTTC. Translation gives CASSLQGGGYTF.

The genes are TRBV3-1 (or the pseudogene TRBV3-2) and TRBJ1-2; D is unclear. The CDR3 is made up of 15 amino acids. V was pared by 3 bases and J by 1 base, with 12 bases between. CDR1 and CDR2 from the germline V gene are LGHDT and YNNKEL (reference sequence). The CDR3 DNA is TGTGCCAGCAGCCAGGGAGGGTTAGGTAACTATGGCTACACCTTC. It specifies CASSQGGLGNYGYTF.

CDR3: CASSSGQALSYEQYF. As DNA, the CDR3 is TGTGCCAGCAGCTCGGGACAGGCCCTCTCCTACGAGCAGTACTTC. The chain carries TRBV5-4 and TRBJ2-7; 8 nucleotides line up with TRBD1. The length of the CDR3 is 15 residues. From germline, CDR1 is SGHNT and CDR2 YYREEE (reference sequence). V lost 3 bases to trimming and J lost 0 bases; unmatched junction nucleotides: 5.